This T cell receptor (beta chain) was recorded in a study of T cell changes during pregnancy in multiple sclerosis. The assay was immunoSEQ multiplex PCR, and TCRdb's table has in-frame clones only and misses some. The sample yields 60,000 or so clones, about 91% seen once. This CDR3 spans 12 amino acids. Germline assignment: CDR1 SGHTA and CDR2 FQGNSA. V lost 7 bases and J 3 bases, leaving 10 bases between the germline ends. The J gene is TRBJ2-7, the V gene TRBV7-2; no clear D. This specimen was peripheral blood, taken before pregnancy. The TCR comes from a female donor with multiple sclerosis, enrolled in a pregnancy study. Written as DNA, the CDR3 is TGTGCCAGCATGGGCATAATCTACGAGCAGTACTTC. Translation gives CASMGIIYEQYF.